Presented here are 27 T cell receptor beta chains from one specimen sequenced in a study of T cell responses to AZD1222 COVID-19 vaccine. The repertoire was sequenced with immunoSEQ multiplex PCR; TCRdb's copy has only in-frame clones and lacks some. The sample consists of 200,000 or so clones, 90% to 95% of them appearing once. Sequences were derived from peripheral blood, sampled on day 0 of AZD1222 vaccination. The receptors were gathered from an adult in good health.

The rearrangement uses TRBV4-1 and TRBJ1-2; 7 nucleotides align to TRBD1. The CDR3 is made up of 13 amino acids. Germline V gives CDR1 MGHRA, CDR2 YSYEKL. Trimming cost V 1 base and J 4 bases; bases outside gene matches: 0. This CDR3 is CASSQGDSYGYTF. In nucleotides, the CDR3 is TGCGCCAGCAGCCAAGGGGACAGCTATGGCTACACCTTC.

J is TRBJ1-2 and V is TRBV30, with TRBD1 as a possible D gene (5 bases). CDR3 length: 13 residues. Germline CDR1 GTSNPN, CDR2 SVGIG (reference sequence). Trimming removed 1 base from V and 8 bases from J, with 14 bases in between. In DNA form, the CDR3 reads TGTGCCTGGAGTGCCCTACACGGGGCCGGCTACACCTTC. Amino acid sequence: CAWSALHGAGYTF.

The chain recombines TRBV5-6 with TRBJ2-5; a weak D match, TRBD2 (5 bases). The V and J ends lost 2 bases and 1 base respectively, with 12 bases between them. The length of the CDR3 is 15 residues. CDR1 and CDR2 from the germline V gene are SGHDT and YYEEEE. CDR3 coding DNA: TGTGCCAGCAGCTTCAGCGGTCTCGCCCAAGAGACCCAGTACTTC. This sequence encodes CASSFSGLAQETQYF.

J is TRBJ2-5 and V is TRBV9, with D hard to call. This CDR3 has 14 amino acids. Between the trimmed V and J ends, which lost 0 bases and 1 base, there was a span of 7 bases. CDR1 and CDR2 (germline): SGDLS, YYNGEE. The CDR3 DNA is TGTGCCAGCAGCGTAGGTGGCGGCCAAGAGACCCAGTACTTC. Protein: CASSVGGGQETQYF.

The gene calls are TRBV11-2 and TRBJ1-2; tentatively, D is TRBD1 (5 bases). Germline assignment: CDR1 SGHAT and CDR2 FQNNGV. The CDR3 totals 14 residues. V was pared by 5 bases and J by 5 bases, with 15 bases between. The CDR3 nucleotides read TGTGCCAGCAGCCTCCGACAGCAGCTTTATGGCTACACCTTC. Protein: CASSLRQQLYGYTF.

V is TRBV9 and J is TRBJ2-3; 9 bases fit TRBD2. V trimming: 0 bases; J trimming: 1 base; junction bases outside the gene matches: 3. Germline V gene data show CDR1 as SGDLS and CDR2 as YYNGEE. The CDR3 covers 16 residues. The CDR3 reads CASSVARLAGTDTQYF. CDR3 DNA sequence: TGTGCCAGCAGCGTAGCCCGACTAGCGGGCACAGATACGCAGTATTTT.

The V call is TRBV19, the J call TRBJ1-1, with a possible D match to TRBD1 (5 bases). The germline V gene has CDR1 LNHDA and CDR2 SQIVND (reference sequence). The CDR3 consists of 15 residues. The ends were cut back, 4 bases at V and 0 bases at J, with 12 bases in the middle. The CDR3: CASSRLGPLNTEAFF. For the CDR3, the DNA is TGTGCCAGTAGTAGGCTGGGACCGCTGAACACTGAAGCTTTCTTT.

This chain joins TRBV27 and TRBJ2-3; 12 nucleotides agree with TRBD2. The V and J ends lost 6 bases and 0 bases, in that order; junction bases with no gene match: 4. The CDR3 runs to 16 residues. Germline V gives CDR1 MNHEY, CDR2 SMNVEV (reference sequence). The CDR3 region is CASRPGTSGSTDTQYF. The DNA for the CDR3 is TGTGCCAGCAGACCCGGGACTAGCGGGAGCACAGATACGCAGTATTTT.

The V call is TRBV6-5, the J call TRBJ2-5; TRBD1 is a possible D gene (5 bases). CDR3 size: 14 residues. Germline V gene sequence: CDR1 MNHEY, CDR2 SVGAGI. The ends were cut back, 6 bases at V and 4 bases at J, with 15 bases in the middle. CDR3 DNA: TGTGCCAGCAGAACAAGGGGTTTGGGAGAGACCCAGTACTTC. Residues: CASRTRGLGETQYF.

The chain employs TRBV29-1 and TRBJ1-2; D is undetermined. V dropped 3 bases and J dropped 1 base, with 6 bases sitting between them. The CDR3 runs 12 residues. The germline CDR1 and CDR2 sequences are SQVTM and ANQGSEA. As DNA, the CDR3 is TGCAGCGTTGATCCGGGTAACTATGGCTACACCTTC. This encodes CSVDPGNYGYTF.

V is TRBV5-6 and J is TRBJ2-2; D is perhaps TRBD2 (5 bases). Germline CDR1 and CDR2: SGHDT and YYEEEE. The V end lost 4 bases, the J end lost 1 base, and 14 bases lay between the germline ends. This CDR3 has 16 residues. The CDR3 region is CASSGGTTGNTGELFF. In DNA form, the CDR3 reads TGTGCCAGCAGCGGAGGAACGACGGGGAACACCGGGGAGCTGTTTTTT.

J is TRBJ2-3 and V is TRBV11-2; TRBD2 aligns across 9 bases. V trimming: 5 bases; J trimming: 4 bases; junction bases outside the gene matches: 10. CDR1 and CDR2 from the germline V gene are SGHAT and FQNNGV. The CDR3 loop spans 16 amino acids. The CDR3 region is CASSGARAGGSDTQYF. The CDR3 region has the DNA TGTGCCAGCAGCGGAGCGAGGGCGGGAGGGTCAGATACGCAGTATTTT.

On this clone itself: Germline is not matched at one junction end, which may reflect a read error. The chain joins TRBV12-3 or TRBV12-4 to TRBJ1-5, with D hard to call. The CDR3 sequence is 13 residues long. This chain's CDR3 is CARSYHSNQPQHF. The CDR3 DNA is TGTGCCAGAAGTTACCATAGCAATCAGCCCCAGCATTTT.

On this clone itself: In the same sample, other DNA sequences code for this CDR3. This chain uses TRBV11-2 with TRBJ2-7; D is uncertain. Germline CDR1 SGHAT, CDR2 FQNNGV. The V end lost 1 base, the J end lost 5 bases, and 9 bases lay between the germline ends. The CDR3 contains 13 residues. Here the CDR3 reads CASSLVGQNEQYF. CDR3 bases: TGTGCCAGCAGCTTAGTAGGGCAGAACGAGCAGTACTTC.

J is TRBJ2-7 and V is TRBV21-1; the table's D call, TRBD2, was not checked against the DNA. TRBV21-1 is a pseudogene segment. The CDR3 is made up of 15 amino acids. Here the CDR3 DNA reads TGTGCCAGCAGGGCGGACTCGCGCCTCTTCTACGAGCAGTACTTC. Its translation is CASRADSRLFYEQYF.

This clone has only one observation. V is TRBV27 and J is TRBJ1-6; perhaps TRBD1 as D (5 bases). The ends were cut back, 5 bases at V and 14 bases at J, with 16 bases in the middle. The CDR3 extends over 13 amino acids. Germline V gives CDR1 MNHEY, CDR2 SMNVEV (reference sequence). The DNA of the CDR3 is TGTGCCAGCAGTACTACAGGCCTCGGGTCCCTCCACTTT. Translated, it gives CASSTTGLGSLHF.

The V call is TRBV4-1, the J call TRBJ2-2; D possibly corresponds to TRBD2 (5 bases). V dropped 3 bases and J dropped 4 bases, with 18 bases sitting between them. Germline CDR1 reads MGHRA; CDR2 reads YSYEKL. CDR3 length: 17 amino acids. The CDR3 DNA sequence: TGCGCCAGCAGCCATGGCCGGGGATCCGCCACCACCGGGGAGCTGTTTTTT. It translates to CASSHGRGSATTGELFF.

The chain uses TRBV28 and TRBJ1-5; 9 nucleotides line up with TRBD1. Germline V gene lookup returns CDR1 MDHEN and CDR2 SYDVKM. With V trimmed by 6 bases and J by 5 bases, 5 bases remained unmatched. CDR3 size: 14 residues. The chain's CDR3 is CASSTTGGHQPQHF. Here the CDR3 DNA reads TGTGCCAGCAGCACTACAGGGGGCCATCAGCCCCAGCATTTT.

The V and J genes are TRBV11-3 and TRBJ2-5; maybe TRBD2 (6 bases). The germline V gene encodes CDR1 SGHNT and CDR2 YENEEA. V lost 2 bases, J lost 4 bases, and 8 bases lay in between. This CDR3 contains 13 residues. The CDR3 loop reads CASSLKAGETQYF. Here the CDR3 DNA reads TGTGCCAGCAGCTTAAAAGCGGGAGAGACCCAGTACTTC.

The CDR3 nucleotides read TGTGCCAGCAGCTTTCTGGGGGGCGGGACCGGGGAGCTGTTTTTT. Its protein product is CASSFLGGGTGELFF. V is TRBV7-2 and J is TRBJ2-2; D might be TRBD1 or TRBD2, each matching 6 bases. From germline, CDR1 is SGHTA and CDR2 FQGNSA. Trimming took 3 bases from V and 5 from J, leaving 13 bases between them. The CDR3 covers 15 residues.

The rearrangement joins TRBV28 to TRBJ2-5; possibly TRBD2 for D (5 bases). The germline CDR1 and CDR2 sequences are MDHEN and SYDVKM. The V end was cut by 3 bases, the J end by 4 bases, with 15 bases between. The CDR3 loop spans 15 amino acids. The DNA for the CDR3 is TGTGCCAGCAGTTTGAGCGGCGGCCTGGGAGAGACCCAGTACTTC. This gives the protein CASSLSGGLGETQYF. Complete variable domain (other parts from reference TRBV28 and TRBJ2-5): DVKVTQSSRYLVKRTGEKVFLECVQDMDHENMFWYRQDPGLGLRLIYFSYDVKMKEKGDIPEGYSVSREKKERFSLILESASTNQTSMYLCASSLSGGLGETQYFGPGTRLLVL.

The V and J genes are TRBV14 and TRBJ1-4; D is undetermined. Germline V gene lookup returns CDR1 SGHDN and CDR2 FVKESK. V gave up 0 bases and J gave up 0 bases, with 5 bases separating them. This CDR3 has 15 amino acids. The CDR3 sequence: CASSQERATNEKLFF. CDR3 DNA sequence: TGTGCCAGCAGCCAAGAACGCGCAACTAATGAAAAACTGTTTTTT.

The chain is built from TRBV5-1 and TRBJ2-5; D tentatively fits TRBD1 or TRBD2 (7 bases each). CDR3 size: 13 residues. V lost 4 bases and J lost 10, with 17 bases in between. CDR1 and CDR2 from the germline V gene are SGHRS and YFSETQ. This chain's CDR3 is CASSPGQRGRQYF. For the CDR3, the DNA is TGCGCCAGCAGCCCGGGACAGCGGGGACGCCAGTACTTC.

This rearrangement joins TRBV19 to TRBJ1-1; maybe TRBD1 (5 bases). The CDR3 is 14 residues long. CDR1 LNHDA and CDR2 SQIVND come from the germline V gene (reference sequence). Trimming took 7 bases from V and 0 from J, leaving 12 bases between them. CDR3 in DNA: TGTGCCAGTATGAATCAGGGTGTGAACACTGAAGCTTTCTTT. Translation: CASMNQGVNTEAFF. Combining the CDR3 with reference TRBV19 and TRBJ1-1 gives the whole variable domain DGGITQSPKYLFRKEGQNVTLSCEQNLNHDAMYWYRQDPGQGLRLIYYSQIVNDFQKGDIAEGYSVSREKKESFPLTVTSAQKNPTAFYLCASMNQGVNTEAFFGQGTRLTVV.

The chain couples TRBV6-5 to TRBJ2-2; D is uncertain. The V gene lost 5 bases and the J gene lost 5 bases, with 15 bases spanning the gap. Germline V lookup: CDR1 MNHEY, CDR2 SVGAGI. This CDR3 is 15 amino acids long. The CDR3 loop is CASSPQGPRTGELFF. The CDR3 DNA follows: TGTGCCAGCAGTCCCCAAGGGCCGCGGACCGGGGAGCTGTTTTTT.

The chain carries TRBV2 and TRBJ2-3; TRBD2 might be the D (5 bases). CDR3 length: 15 amino acids. Germline V lookup: CDR1 SNHLY, CDR2 FYNNEI. The ends were cut back, 2 bases at V and 5 bases at J, with 14 bases in the middle. The CDR3 loop reads CASSEQGSGVDTQYF. CDR3 nucleotide sequence: TGTGCCAGCAGTGAACAAGGGAGTGGGGTAGATACGCAGTATTTT.

This clone was observed once. The genes are TRBV18 and TRBJ2-3; 8 nucleotides agree with TRBD1. Per germline, CDR1 KGHSH and CDR2 LQKENI. V shed 6 bases, J shed 3 bases, and the junction held 8 bases outside the gene matches. The CDR3 spans 15 residues. In nucleotides, the CDR3 is TGTGCCAGCTCTCCGGGACAGGTTGGTACAGATACGCAGTATTTT. This gives the protein CASSPGQVGTDTQYF.